One TCR beta chain is described in this entry. Its antigen is unidentified. This CDR3 is built from 16 residues. Trimming cost V 1 base and J 4 bases; bases outside gene matches: 8. The V gene's germline CDR1 is WSHSY and CDR2 SAAADI. Here immunoSEQ multiplex PCR was the method, and the copy in TCRdb shows in-frame clones only, minus some. This table holds just over 2,000,000 clones, 85% to 95% found once. The source of the sample is a study of shared clonotypes between healthy human individuals. Findings and caveats of the study: Richness estimates generally favored naive over memory subsets.

Memory CD4+ cells were the fraction left after CD45RA+ naive selection. The chain employs TRBV10-2 and TRBJ2-3; TRBD2 aligns across 7 bases. This receptor was taken from a man between 18 and 29 years old in good health. The sequenced sample consisted of naive CD4+ T cells sorted from blood. Subset given: CD45RA+ positively selected. CDR3 DNA sequence: TGCGCCAGCAGTGAGTTAGCTAGCGGTCGCTCAGATACGCAGTATTTT. Protein product: CASSELASGRSDTQYF.